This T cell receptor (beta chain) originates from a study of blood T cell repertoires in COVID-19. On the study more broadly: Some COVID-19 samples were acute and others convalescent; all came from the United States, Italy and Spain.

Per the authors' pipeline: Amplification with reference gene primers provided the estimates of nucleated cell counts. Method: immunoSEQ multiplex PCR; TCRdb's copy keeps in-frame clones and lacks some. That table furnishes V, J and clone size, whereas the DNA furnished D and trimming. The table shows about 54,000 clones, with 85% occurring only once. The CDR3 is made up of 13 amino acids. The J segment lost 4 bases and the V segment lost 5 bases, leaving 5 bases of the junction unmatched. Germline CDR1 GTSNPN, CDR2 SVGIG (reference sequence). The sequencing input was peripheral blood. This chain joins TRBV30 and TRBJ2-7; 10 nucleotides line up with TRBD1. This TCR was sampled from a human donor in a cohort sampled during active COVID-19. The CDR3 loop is CAWSADRGYEQYF. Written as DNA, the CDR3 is TGTGCCTGGTCCGCGGACAGGGGGTACGAGCAGTACTTC.